The clone carrying this T cell receptor beta chain showed up many times. Its cognate antigen is unknown. Roughly three months, about 14 weeks, into antiretroviral therapy, follow-up blood was collected. The repertoire came from unfractionated whole blood and reflected all unsorted peripheral T cells. These data are taken from a study of HIV-infected patients and healthy controls. Study-wide context: Early therapy brought no consistent CD8 count shift, though the CD4:CD8 ratio rose a little. Overall study findings and caveats: HIV+ repertoires were severely depleted of MAIT alpha-chain CDR3s, unlike healthy controls.

cDNA was made from about 510 ng RNA using alpha and beta constant primers. Each of the alpha and beta chains got its own library through chain-specific third strand synthesis with indices. Second strand DNA was synthesized using a primer at the SP2 site. Two random hexamers, added before amplification and joined, formed each molecule's 12-nucleotide barcode. TCRdb re-derived calls from the 5' RACE reads in MiXCR, one entry per CDR3 protein. There are roughly 9,300 distinct CDR3 sequences in the sample; under 7% occur only once, and around 30% lies in the top ten. V shed 5 bases, J shed 3 bases, and the junction held 3 bases outside the gene matches. The length of the CDR3 is 14 residues. Germline values: CDR1 SGHVS, CDR2 FNYEAQ.

This TCR was sampled from an adult with HIV infection. The donor label of this sample is uncertain. V usage is TRBV7-6 and J usage is TRBJ2-7, with 11 nucleotides matching TRBD2. The sequencing here drew on blood, taken during antiretroviral therapy. The CDR3 protein is CASSPGTSGYEQYF. The CDR3 DNA follows: TGTGCCAGCAGCCCTGGGACTAGCGGCTACGAGCAGTACTTC.